The present TCR beta chain was sequenced within a study of naive and memory T cell subsets. Ligated cDNA underwent four rounds of PCR with nested alpha and beta constant region primers and SP2. TCRdb called the 5' RACE reads again in MiXCR, with one record for every CDR3 protein. The sample shows more than 50,000 distinct CDR3 sequences, over 7% of them seen only once. An oligonucleotide containing a UMI was ligated to the 3' end of TCR cDNA. Adult healthy volunteers gave 2.5 ml peripheral blood for whole-blood RNA. This clonotype was detected only a few times. This CDR3 is 14 amino acids long. V lost 0 bases and J lost 6, with 9 bases in between. CDR1 SGHRS and CDR2 YFSETQ come from the germline V gene.

V is TRBV5-1 and J is TRBJ1-4, with D possibly being TRBD1 (6 bases). The receptor was isolated from a male donor in good health. The CDR3, as DNA: TGCGCCAGCAGCTTGGCAAACAGGGATGAAAAACTGTTTTTT. Its protein product is CASSLANRDEKLFF. Full variable domain (remainder filled in from reference TRBV5-1 and TRBJ1-4): KAGVTQTPRYLIKTRGQQVTLSCSPISGHRSVSWYQQTPGQGLQFLFEYFSETQRNKGNFPGRFSGRQFSNSRSEMNVSTLELGDSALYLCASSLANRDEKLFFGSGTQLSVL.